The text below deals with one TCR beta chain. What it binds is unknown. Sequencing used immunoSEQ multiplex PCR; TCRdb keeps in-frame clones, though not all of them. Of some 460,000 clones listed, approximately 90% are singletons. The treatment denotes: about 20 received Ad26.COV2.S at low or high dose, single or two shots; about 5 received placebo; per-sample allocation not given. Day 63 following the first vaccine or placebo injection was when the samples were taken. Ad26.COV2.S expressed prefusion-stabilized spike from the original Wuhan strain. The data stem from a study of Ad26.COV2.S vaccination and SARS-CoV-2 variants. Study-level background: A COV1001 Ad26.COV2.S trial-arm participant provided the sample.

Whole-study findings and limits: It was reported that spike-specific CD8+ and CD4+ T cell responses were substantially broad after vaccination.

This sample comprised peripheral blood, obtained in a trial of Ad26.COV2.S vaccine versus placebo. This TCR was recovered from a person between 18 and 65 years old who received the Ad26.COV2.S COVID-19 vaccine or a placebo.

The CDR3 DNA sequence: TGTGCCAGCAGCCAAGGGGACAGAAGCAATCAGCCCCAGCATTTT. Amino acids: CASSQGDRSNQPQHF. The chain uses TRBV4-2 and TRBJ1-5; 7 bases align to TRBD1. The V segment lost 1 base and the J segment 1 base; nucleotides outside the gene matches: 1. The length of the CDR3 is 15 residues. Germline values: CDR1 LGHNA, CDR2 YNFKEQ.